This T cell receptor beta chain was found in a study of OX40 agonist ivuxolimab in advanced cancers. Data came from immunoSEQ multiplex PCR; TCRdb stores just in-frame clones and leaves some out. Counted here are approximately 52,000 clones, approximately 83% occurring once; the ten biggest clones make up roughly 13%. The cohort excluded patients with autoimmune disease history or systemic immunosuppression. Germline V gene sequence: CDR1 SGHNT, CDR2 YYREEE (reference sequence). V lost 4 bases and J 3 bases, leaving 14 bases between the germline ends. The CDR3 consists of 14 residues. This clone was counted between two and nine times.

The V call is TRBV5-4, the J call TRBJ2-7, with D perhaps matching TRBD1 (6 bases). This specimen was CD4+ or CD8+ T cells sorted from blood, taken in a trial of the OX40 agonist ivuxolimab. The receptor's source is an adult with an advanced solid tumor such as melanoma, head and neck, liver or kidney cancer. Here the CDR3 reads CASSAWGRIYEQYF. CDR3 DNA: TGTGCCAGCAGCGCATGGGGGCGGATCTACGAGCAGTACTTC. The complete variable domain, with remaining parts taken from reference TRBV5-4 and TRBJ2-7, reads ETGVTQSPTHLIKTRGQQVTLRCSSQSGHNTVSWYQQALGQGPQFIFQYYREEENGRGNFPPRFSGLQFPNYSSELNVNALELDDSALYLCASSAWGRIYEQYFGPGTRLTVT.